This record concerns one T cell receptor beta chain sequence. The antigen this receptor binds is unknown. No base quality values were provided; no much bigger clone lies one nucleotide off. This sample stems from a study of blood T cell repertoires in COVID-19 (dated by TCRdb to 2018 to 2021). General notes on the study: The collaborator samples originated in the United States, Italy and Spain and spanned the acute and convalescent phases of COVID-19. The prospective study material was composed of cDNA or gDNA derived from T cells, B-cell-depleted T cells, or PBMCs. Subjects who had been exposed to COVID-19, were actively infected with it, or had recovered from it provided the deeply sampled blood TCRbeta repertoires that made up the dataset. The repertoires were made available in a free public database intended to serve as a resource for research on the immune response to SARS-CoV-2. Samples came from the ongoing ImmuneRACE study (first 160 participants) plus 1,254 subjects from 6 global collaborators. Nearly every sample came with metadata listing a de-identified subject ID, COVID-19 status, age in years and sex. Where available, HLA class I and class II types were taken from metadata supplied by the sample provider and were not determined by assay-based typing.

The CDR3 goes from the cysteine to the phenylalanine over 16 residues. The only DNA kept is the CDR3, 48 bases in frame from the first base. CDR1 and CDR2, looked up from the germline V gene, are MNHEY and SVGAGI. Here V drops 2 bases and J drops 7 bases, and the junction holds 8 bases not matched to any gene. TCRbeta CDR3 regions were amplified from genomic DNA by means of the immunoSEQ Assay, a bias-controlled multiplex PCR. Per the source publication's procedure: Nucleated cell counts per sample were estimated from amplification of reference gene primers within the assay. Sequence reads were collapsed and filtered to measure the absolute abundance of every unique TCRbeta CDR3 rearrangement. For each sample, productive Simpson clonality was calculated as the square root of Simpson's diversity index over productive rearrangements. Held by TCRdb, this immuneACCESS table contains in-frame sequences only and omits some clones. Under half of the omission traces to an unresolved V gene where checked; the cause of the rest is unknown. V and J calls and clone size are given by that table; D and trimming were obtained from the DNA. The sample table holds over 200,000 clones, of which roughly 80% were seen once. 1.8% of the sample is in the top ten clones.

Study-wide conclusions, independent of this receptor: Clinical and demographic metadata were provided uncurated, with the amount varying by source and participant.

In the prospective study, participants were about 18 to 95 years old, resided in fewer than 25 geographic areas of the United States, and were enrolled through a virtual design. To assign participants to cohorts, the prospective study relied on clinical history that participants themselves reported in a screening survey and a study questionnaire. Recovered participants in ImmuneRACE Cohort 3 were defined by two consecutive negative NP/OP PCR tests, clearance by a healthcare professional, or resolution of symptoms. Each participant in the prospective study had whole blood, serum and a nasopharyngeal or oropharyngeal swab collected by mobile phlebotomists. Additional blood draws and questionnaires over an approximately two-month period could optionally be provided by prospective study participants. Prospective study blood samples were shipped either frozen or at room temperature before DNA extraction.

The clonotype comes from a man aged 55 to 69 who had recovered from COVID-19. Sample: PBMCs or T cells enriched from blood (not recorded which). This receptor chain uses TRBV6-5 and TRBJ1-6, and TRBD1 matches 7 of the central bases. The nucleotide sequence is given as TGTGCCAGCAGTTACGCGATGGGACAGCGAAATTCACCCCTCCACTTT. This sequence encodes CASSYAMGQRNSPLHF.